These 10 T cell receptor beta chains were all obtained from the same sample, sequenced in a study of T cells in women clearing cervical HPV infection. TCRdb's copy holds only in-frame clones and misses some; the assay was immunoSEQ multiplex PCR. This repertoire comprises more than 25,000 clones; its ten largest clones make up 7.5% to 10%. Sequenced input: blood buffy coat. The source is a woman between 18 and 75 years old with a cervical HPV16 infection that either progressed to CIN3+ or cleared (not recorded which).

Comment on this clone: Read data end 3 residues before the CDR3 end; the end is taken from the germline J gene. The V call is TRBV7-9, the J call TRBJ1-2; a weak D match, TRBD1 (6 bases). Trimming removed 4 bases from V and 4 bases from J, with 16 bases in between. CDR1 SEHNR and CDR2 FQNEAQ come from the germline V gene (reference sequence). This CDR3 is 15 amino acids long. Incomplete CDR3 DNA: TGTGCCAGCAGCTCCGAGTCAGGGGAGGGCTATGGC. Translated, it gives CASSSESGEGYG. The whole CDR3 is CASSSESGEGYGYTF. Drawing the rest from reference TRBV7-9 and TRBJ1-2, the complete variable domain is DTGVSQNPRHKITKRGQNVTFRCDPISEHNRLYWYRQTLGQGPEFLTYFQNEAQLEKSRLLSDRFSAERPKGSFSTLEIQRTEQGDSAMYLCASSSESGEGYGYTFGSGTRLTVV.

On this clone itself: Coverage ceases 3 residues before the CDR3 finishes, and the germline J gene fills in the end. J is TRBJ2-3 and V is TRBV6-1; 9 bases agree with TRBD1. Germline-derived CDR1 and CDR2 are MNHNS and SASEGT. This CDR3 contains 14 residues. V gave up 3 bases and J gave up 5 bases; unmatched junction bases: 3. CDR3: CASSDTGGEDTQYF. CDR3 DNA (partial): TGTGCCAGCAGTGACACAGGGGGCGAAGATACG.

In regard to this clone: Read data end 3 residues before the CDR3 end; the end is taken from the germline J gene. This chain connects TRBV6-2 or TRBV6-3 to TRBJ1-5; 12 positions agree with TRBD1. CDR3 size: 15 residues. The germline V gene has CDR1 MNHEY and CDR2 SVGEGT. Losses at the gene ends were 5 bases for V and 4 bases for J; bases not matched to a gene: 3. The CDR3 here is CASSQGQGANQPQHF. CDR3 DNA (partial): TGTGCCAGCAGTCAGGGACAGGGGGCGAATCAGCCC.

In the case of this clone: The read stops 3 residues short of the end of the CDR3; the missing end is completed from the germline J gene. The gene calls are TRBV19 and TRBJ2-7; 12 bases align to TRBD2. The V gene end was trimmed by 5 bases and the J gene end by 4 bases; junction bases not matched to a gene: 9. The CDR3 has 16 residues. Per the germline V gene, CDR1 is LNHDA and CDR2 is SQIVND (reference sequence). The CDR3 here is CASSSTSGGPPYEQYF. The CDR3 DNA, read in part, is TGTGCCAGTAGTTCGACTAGCGGGGGCCCACCATACGAG.

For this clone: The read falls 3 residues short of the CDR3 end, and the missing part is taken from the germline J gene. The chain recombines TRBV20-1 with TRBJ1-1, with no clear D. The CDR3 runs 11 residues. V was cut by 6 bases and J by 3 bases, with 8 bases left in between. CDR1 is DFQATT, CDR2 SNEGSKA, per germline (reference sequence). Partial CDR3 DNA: TGCAGTGCCGCGAGGGACACTGAA. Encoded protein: CSAARDTE. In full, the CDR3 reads CSAARDTEAFF.

Incomplete CDR3 DNA: TGTGCCAGTAGTTCCCGGCGGGGCGCCTACGAG. Residues: CASSSRRGAYE. The whole CDR3 protein is CASSSRRGAYEQYF. The V gene is TRBV19, the J gene TRBJ2-7; a weak D match, TRBD2 (6 bases). The CDR3 end is not reached by the read, which stops 3 residues before it; the germline J gene fills it in. There are 14 residues in the CDR3. The germline V gene has CDR1 LNHDA and CDR2 SQIVND (reference sequence). V was trimmed by 5 bases and J by 2 bases, leaving 13 bases between them.

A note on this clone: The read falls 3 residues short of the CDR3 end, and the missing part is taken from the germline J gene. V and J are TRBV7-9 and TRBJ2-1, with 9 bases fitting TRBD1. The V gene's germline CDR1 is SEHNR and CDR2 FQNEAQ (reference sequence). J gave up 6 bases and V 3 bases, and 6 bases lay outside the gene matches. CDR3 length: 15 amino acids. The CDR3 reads CASSFGTGKANEQFF. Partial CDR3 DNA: TGTGCCAGCAGCTTCGGGACAGGGAAGGCCAATGAG.

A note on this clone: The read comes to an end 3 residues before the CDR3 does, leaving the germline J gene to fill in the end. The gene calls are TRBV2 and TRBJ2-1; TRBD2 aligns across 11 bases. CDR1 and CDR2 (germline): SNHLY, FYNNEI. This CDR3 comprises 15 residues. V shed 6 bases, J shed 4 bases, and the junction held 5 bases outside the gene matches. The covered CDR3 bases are TGTGCCAGCAGCGTAGCGGGAGGGCCATACAATGAG. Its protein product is CASSVAGGPYNE. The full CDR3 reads CASSVAGGPYNEQFF.

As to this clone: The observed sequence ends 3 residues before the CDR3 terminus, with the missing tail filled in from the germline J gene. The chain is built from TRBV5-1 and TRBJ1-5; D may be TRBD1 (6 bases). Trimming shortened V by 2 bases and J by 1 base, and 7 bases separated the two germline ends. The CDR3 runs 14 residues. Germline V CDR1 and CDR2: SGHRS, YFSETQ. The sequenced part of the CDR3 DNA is TGCGCCAGCAGCTTCGGACAGAGCAATCAGCCC. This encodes CASSFGQSNQP. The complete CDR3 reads CASSFGQSNQPQHF.

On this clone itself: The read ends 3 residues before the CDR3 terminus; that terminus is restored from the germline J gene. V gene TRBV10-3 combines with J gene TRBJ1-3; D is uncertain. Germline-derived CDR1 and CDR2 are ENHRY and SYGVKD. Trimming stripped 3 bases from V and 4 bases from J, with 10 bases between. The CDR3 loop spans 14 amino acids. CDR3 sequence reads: CAISDEQIGNTIYF. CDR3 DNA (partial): TGTGCCATCAGTGACGAACAGATAGGAAACACC.